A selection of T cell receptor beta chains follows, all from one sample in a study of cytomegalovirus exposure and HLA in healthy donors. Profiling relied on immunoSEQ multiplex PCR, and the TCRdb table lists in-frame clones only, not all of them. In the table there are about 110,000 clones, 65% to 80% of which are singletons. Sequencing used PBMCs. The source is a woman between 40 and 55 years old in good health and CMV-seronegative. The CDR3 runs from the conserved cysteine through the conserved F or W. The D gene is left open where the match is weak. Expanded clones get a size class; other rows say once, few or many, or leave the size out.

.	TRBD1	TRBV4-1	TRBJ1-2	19	CASSQEIGLRDRGFYGYTF	TGCGCCAGCAGCCAAGAAATAGGTTTGCGGGACAGGGGATTTTATGGCTACACCTTC
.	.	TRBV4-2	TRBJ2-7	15	CASSQVLGQAYEQYF	TGTGCCAGCAGCCAAGTTTTGGGGCAGGCCTACGAGCAGTACTTC
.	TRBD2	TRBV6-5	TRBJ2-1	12	CASSGGGNEQFF	TGTGCCAGCTCGGGGGGGGGCAATGAGCAGTTCTTC
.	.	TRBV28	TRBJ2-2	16	CASSPAGGLPPRELFF	TGTGCCAGCAGTCCCGCAGGGGGGCTCCCTCCCCGGGAGCTGTTTTTT
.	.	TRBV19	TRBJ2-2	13	CASSIYSYGELFF	TGTGCCAGTAGTATATACAGTTACGGGGAGCTGTTTTTT
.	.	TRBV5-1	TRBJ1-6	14	CASRTTENNSPLHF	TGCGCCAGCAGGACGACAGAGAATAATTCACCCCTCCACTTT
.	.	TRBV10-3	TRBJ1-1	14	CAIRRQTPNTEAFF	TGTGCCATCAGAAGACAGACGCCCAACACTGAAGCTTTCTTT
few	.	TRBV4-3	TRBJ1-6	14	CASSQGGGRSPLHF	TGCGCCAGCAGCCAAGGGGGGGGTCGATCACCCCTCCACTTT
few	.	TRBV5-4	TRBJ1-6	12	CASSLDSSPLHF	TGTGCCAGCAGCTTGGACTCCTCACCCCTCCACTTT
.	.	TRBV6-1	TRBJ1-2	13	CASGDTLNYGYTF	TGTGCCAGCGGGGACACCCTTAACTATGGCTACACCTTC
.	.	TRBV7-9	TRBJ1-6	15	CASSITTDYNSPLHF	TGTGCCAGCAGCATTACGACAGATTATAATTCACCCCTCCACTTT
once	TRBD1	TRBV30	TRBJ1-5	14	CAWNEGQGNQPQHF	TGTGCCTGGAACGAGGGACAGGGCAATCAGCCCCAGCATTTT
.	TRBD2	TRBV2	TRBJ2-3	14	CASNPLAGVDTQYF	TGTGCCAGCAATCCCCTAGCGGGAGTAGATACGCAGTATTTT
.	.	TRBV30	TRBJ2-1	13	CAWKADIYNEQFF	TGTGCCTGGAAGGCGGACATCTACAATGAGCAGTTCTTC
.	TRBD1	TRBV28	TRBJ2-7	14	CASRSRGQAYEQYF	TGTGCCAGCAGGAGCCGGGGACAGGCCTACGAGCAGTACTTC
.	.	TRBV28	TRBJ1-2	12	CASSPQGYGYTF	TGTGCCAGCAGTCCTCAGGGGTATGGCTACACCTTC
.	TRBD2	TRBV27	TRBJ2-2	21	CASSPPRTSGRGDPNTGELFF	TGTGCCAGCAGTCCCCCGAGGACTAGCGGGAGGGGGGACCCGAACACCGGGGAGCTGTTTTTT
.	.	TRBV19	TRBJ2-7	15	CASSIRAGSSYEQYF	TGTGCCAGTAGTATTCGGGCGGGAAGCTCCTACGAGCAGTACTTC
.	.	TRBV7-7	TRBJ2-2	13	CASSLGVVGELFF	TGTGCCAGCAGCCTCGGAGTGGTCGGGGAGCTGTTTTTT
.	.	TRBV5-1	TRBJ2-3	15	CASSSSPSRGDTQYF	TGCGCCAGCAGCTCGTCCCCCTCAAGGGGAGATACGCAGTATTTT
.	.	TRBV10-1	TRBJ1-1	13	CASSEGENTEAFF	TGCGCCAGCAGTGAAGGGGAGAACACTGAAGCTTTCTTT
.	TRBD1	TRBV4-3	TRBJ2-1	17	CASSPLGSGQASNEQFF	TGCGCCAGCAGCCCCCTTGGATCGGGACAGGCGTCCAATGAGCAGTTCTTC
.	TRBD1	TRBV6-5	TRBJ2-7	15	CASSKHGQGVYEQYF	TGTGCCAGCAGTAAACACGGACAGGGGGTTTACGAGCAGTACTTC
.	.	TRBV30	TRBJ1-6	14	CAWSVTGYDSPLHF	TGTGCCTGGAGTGTAACGGGTTACGATTCACCCCTCCACTTT
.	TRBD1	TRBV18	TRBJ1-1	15	CASSPRTGVSTEAFF	TGTGCCAGCTCACCCCGTACAGGGGTGAGCACTGAAGCTTTCTTT
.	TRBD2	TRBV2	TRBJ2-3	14	CASTLAGGTDTQYF	TGTGCCAGCACTTTAGCGGGGGGCACAGATACGCAGTATTTT
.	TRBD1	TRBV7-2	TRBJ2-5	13	CASSVTGEETQYF	TGTGCCAGCAGCGTAACAGGGGAAGAGACCCAGTACTTC
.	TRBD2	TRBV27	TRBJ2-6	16	CASSHGTSAGANVLTF	TGTGCCAGCAGTCACGGGACTAGTGCTGGGGCCAACGTCCTGACTTTC
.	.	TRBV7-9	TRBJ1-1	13	CASSLYVNTEAFF	TGTGCCAGCAGCTTATATGTGAACACTGAAGCTTTCTTT
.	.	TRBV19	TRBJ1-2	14	CASHRGEPIYGYTF	TGTGCCAGCCATCGAGGAGAACCCATCTATGGCTACACCTTC
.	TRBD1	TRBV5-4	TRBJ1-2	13	CASSSRDSGGYTF	TGTGCCAGCAGCTCTAGGGACAGCGGAGGCTACACCTTC
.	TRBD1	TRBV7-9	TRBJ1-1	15	CASSFTYQGDTEAFF	TGTGCCAGCAGCTTCACCTATCAGGGGGACACTGAAGCTTTCTTT
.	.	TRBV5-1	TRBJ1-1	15	CASSSHSDEGPEAFF	TGCGCCAGCAGCTCCCACTCCGATGAGGGCCCTGAAGCTTTCTTT
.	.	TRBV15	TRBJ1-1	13	CATSRVPTSEAFF	TGTGCCACCAGCAGAGTTCCGACATCCGAAGCTTTCTTT
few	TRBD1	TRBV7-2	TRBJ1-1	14	CASTRTGANTEAFF	TGTGCCAGCACGAGGACAGGGGCGAACACTGAAGCTTTCTTT
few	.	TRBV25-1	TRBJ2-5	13	CASSESWAETQYF	TGTGCCAGCAGTGAATCTTGGGCGGAGACCCAGTACTTC
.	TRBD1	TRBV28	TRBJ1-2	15	CASSTQTGGPYGYTF	TGTGCCAGCAGTACCCAAACAGGGGGCCCCTATGGCTACACCTTC
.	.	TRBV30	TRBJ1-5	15	CAWSPDSYSNQPQHF	TGTGCCTGGAGTCCAGATTCATATAGCAATCAGCCCCAGCATTTT
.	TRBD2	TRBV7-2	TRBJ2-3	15	CASSLVGSGENTQYF	TGTGCCAGCAGCTTAGTGGGTAGCGGGGAAAATACGCAGTATTTT
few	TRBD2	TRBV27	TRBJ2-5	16	CASSQTSGSYRETQYF	TGTGCCAGCAGCCAGACTAGCGGGAGTTACAGGGAGACCCAGTACTTC
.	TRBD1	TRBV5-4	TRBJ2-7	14	CASSFPGQSYEQYF	TGTGCCAGCAGCTTCCCGGGACAGTCCTACGAGCAGTACTTC
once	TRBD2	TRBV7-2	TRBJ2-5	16	CASSPRTSGRGETQYF	TGTGCCAGCAGCCCTCGGACTAGCGGGAGAGGCGAGACCCAGTACTTC
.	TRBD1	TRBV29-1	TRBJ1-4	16	CSVEEAMGQGGGKLFF	TGCAGCGTTGAAGAAGCAATGGGACAGGGGGGGGGAAAACTGTTTTTT
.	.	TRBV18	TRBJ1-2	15	CASSPVSQGLDGYTF	TGTGCCAGCTCACCCGTGTCCCAGGGTTTGGATGGCTACACCTTC
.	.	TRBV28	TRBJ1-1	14	CASSESLYNTEAFF	TGTGCCAGCAGCGAGAGTCTCTATAACACTGAAGCTTTCTTT
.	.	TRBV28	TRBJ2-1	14	CASSYERAYNEQFF	TGTGCCAGCAGTTACGAGCGGGCTTACAATGAGCAGTTCTTC
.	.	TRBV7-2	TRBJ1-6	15	CASSITTDYNSPLHF	TGTGCCAGCAGCATTACGACAGATTATAATTCACCCCTCCACTTT
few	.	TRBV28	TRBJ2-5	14	CASSVRAYQETQYF	TGTGCCAGCAGTGTCAGGGCCTACCAAGAGACCCAGTACTTC
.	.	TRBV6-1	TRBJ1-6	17	CASSVGGARSYNSPLHF	TGTGCCAGCAGTGTTGGAGGGGCGCGCTCCTATAATTCACCCCTCCACTTT
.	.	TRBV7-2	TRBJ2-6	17	CASSPRQVFSGANVLTF	TGTGCCAGCAGCCCCCGACAGGTCTTTTCTGGGGCCAACGTCCTGACTTTC
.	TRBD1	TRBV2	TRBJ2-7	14	CASSRGQGSYEQYF	TGTGCCAGCAGCCGGGGACAGGGATCCTACGAGCAGTACTTC
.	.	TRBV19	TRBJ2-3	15	CASSRTVGGTDTQYF	TGTGCCAGTAGCAGGACAGTTGGGGGCACAGATACGCAGTATTTT
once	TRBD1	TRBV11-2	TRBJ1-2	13	CASSSLGQGGYTF	TGTGCCAGCAGCTCCCTGGGACAGGGTGGCTACACCTTC
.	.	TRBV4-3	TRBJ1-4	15	CASSREDSPEEKLFF	TGCGCCAGCAGCCGAGAGGACAGTCCGGAGGAAAAACTGTTTTTT
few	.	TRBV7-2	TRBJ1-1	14	CASSFTDQGTEAFF	TGTGCCAGCAGCTTCACGGATCAGGGCACTGAAGCTTTCTTT